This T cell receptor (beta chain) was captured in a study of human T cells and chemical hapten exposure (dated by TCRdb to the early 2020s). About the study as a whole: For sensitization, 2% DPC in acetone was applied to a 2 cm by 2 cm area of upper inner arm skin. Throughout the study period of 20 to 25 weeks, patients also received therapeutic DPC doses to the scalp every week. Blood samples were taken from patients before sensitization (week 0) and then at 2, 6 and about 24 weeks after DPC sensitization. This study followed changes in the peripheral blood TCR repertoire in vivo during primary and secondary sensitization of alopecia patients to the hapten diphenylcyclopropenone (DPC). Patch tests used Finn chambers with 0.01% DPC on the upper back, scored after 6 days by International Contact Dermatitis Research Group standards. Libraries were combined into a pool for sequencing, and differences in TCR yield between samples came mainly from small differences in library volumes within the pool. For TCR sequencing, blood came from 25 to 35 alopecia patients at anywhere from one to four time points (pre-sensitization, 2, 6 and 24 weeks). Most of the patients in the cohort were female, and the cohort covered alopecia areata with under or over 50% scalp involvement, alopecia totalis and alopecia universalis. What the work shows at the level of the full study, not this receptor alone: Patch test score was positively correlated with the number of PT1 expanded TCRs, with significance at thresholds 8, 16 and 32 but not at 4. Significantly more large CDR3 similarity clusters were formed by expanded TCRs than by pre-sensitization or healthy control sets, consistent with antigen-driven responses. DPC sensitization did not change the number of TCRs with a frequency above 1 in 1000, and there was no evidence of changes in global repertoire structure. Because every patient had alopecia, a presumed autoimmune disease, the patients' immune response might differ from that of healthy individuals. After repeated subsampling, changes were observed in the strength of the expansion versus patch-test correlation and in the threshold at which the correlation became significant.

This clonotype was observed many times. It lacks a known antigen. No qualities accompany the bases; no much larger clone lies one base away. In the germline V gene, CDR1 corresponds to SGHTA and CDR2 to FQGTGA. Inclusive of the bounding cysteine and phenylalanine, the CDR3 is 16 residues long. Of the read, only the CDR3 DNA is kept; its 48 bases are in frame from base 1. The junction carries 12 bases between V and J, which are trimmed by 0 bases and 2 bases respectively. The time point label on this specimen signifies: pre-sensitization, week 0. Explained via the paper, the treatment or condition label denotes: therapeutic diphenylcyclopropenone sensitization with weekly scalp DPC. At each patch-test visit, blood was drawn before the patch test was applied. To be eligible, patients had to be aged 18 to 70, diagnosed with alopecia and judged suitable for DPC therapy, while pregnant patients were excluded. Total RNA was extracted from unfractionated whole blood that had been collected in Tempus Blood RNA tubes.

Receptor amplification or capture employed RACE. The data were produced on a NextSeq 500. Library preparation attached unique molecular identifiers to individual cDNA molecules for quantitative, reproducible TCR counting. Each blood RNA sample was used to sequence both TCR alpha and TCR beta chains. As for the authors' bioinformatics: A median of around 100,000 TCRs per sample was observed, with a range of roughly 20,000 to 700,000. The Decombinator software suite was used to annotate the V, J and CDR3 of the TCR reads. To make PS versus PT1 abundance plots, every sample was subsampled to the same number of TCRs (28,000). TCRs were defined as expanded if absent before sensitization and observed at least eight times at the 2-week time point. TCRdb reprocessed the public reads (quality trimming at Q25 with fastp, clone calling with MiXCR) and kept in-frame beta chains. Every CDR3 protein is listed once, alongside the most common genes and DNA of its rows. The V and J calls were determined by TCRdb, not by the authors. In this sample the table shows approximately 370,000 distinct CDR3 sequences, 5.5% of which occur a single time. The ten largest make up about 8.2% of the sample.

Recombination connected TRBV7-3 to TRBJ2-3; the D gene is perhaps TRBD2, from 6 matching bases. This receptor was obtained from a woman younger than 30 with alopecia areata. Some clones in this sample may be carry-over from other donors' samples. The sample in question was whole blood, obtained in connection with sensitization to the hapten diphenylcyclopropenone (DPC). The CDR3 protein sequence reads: CASSLTGGALTDTQYF. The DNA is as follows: TGTGCCAGCAGCTTAACGGGCGGGGCGCTCACAGATACGCAGTATTTT.